This T cell receptor beta chain is drawn from a study of beta chain features in type 1 diabetes. Findings of the study overall: Patients' naive, central memory and Treg TCRB repertoires seemed closer to one another than those of healthy donors. For Type 1 diabetes patients, all four CD4+ subsets carried TCRB CDR3s that were moderately but significantly shorter. Fewer junction insertions and more nucleotide deletions appeared in type 1 diabetes patients.

As to this clone: Antigen specificity is unknown.

All sorted populations exceeded 95% purity. Expressed TCRB transcripts were sequenced because the isolated RNA had all been reverse transcribed beforehand. TCRdb keeps only in-frame clones here, not all; method: immunoSEQ multiplex PCR. The table records hundreds of thousands of clones, 7% to 9% of them present only once. Germline lookup yields CDR1 KGHSH and CDR2 LQKENI. The trim removed 0 bases at V and 10 bases at J, leaving 6 bases unmatched. The CDR3 loop spans 14 amino acids. J is TRBJ2-1 and V is TRBV18; the match to TRBD2 covers 7 bases. This receptor was identified in a woman aged 18-29 years in good health. The sample taken for sequencing was central memory CD4+ T cells from blood. The CDR3 nucleotides are TGTGCCAGCTCACCACCAGTGGCGGGAGTGGAGCAGTTCTTC. Protein: CASSPPVAGVEQFF.